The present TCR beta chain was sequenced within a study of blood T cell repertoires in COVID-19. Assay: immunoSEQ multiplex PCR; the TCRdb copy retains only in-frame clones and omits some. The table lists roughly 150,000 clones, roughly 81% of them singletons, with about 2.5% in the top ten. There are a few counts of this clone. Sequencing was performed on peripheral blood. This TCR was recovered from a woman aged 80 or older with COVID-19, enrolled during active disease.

CDR3 loop: CASSQSLAGSSYNEQFF. CDR3 DNA: TGCGCCAGCAGCCAATCCCTAGCGGGAAGCTCCTACAATGAGCAGTTCTTC. The rearrangement uses TRBV4-3 and TRBJ2-1; 9 positions match TRBD2. Germline assignment: CDR1 LGHNA and CDR2 YSLEER. This CDR3 contains 17 residues. J gave up 0 bases and V 2 bases, and 5 bases lay outside the gene matches.